This T cell receptor beta chain is from a study of cytomegalovirus exposure and HLA in healthy donors. General study points: Available immune exposure information was restricted to CMV serostatus only.

The CDR3 covers 12 residues. V was cut by 5 bases and J by 8 bases, with 15 bases left in between. CDR1 is SQVTM and CDR2 is ANQGSEA in the germline V gene. The PCR ran on 60 Vbeta and 13 Jbeta primers. Repertoires were generated with immunoSEQ multiplex PCR, while TCRdb's copy carries only in-frame clones and drops some. The sample yields approximately 100,000 clones, 60% to 85% seen once. Regarding this clone: Its antigen remains unidentified.

The TCR originated in a female donor in good health and CMV-seronegative. The chain is built from TRBV29-1 and TRBJ1-2; D call uncertain. The sample taken for sequencing was PBMCs. The CDR3: CSVLEGTGGYTF. Written as DNA, the CDR3 is TGCAGCGTTTTAGAGGGAACTGGGGGCTACACCTTC.